The rows below give T cell receptor beta chains drawn from one sample of a study of regulatory T cells in long-lasting Graves disease. TCRdb redid the calling of the multiplex PCR reads with MiXCR, one entry per CDR3 protein. The sample has 300,000 to 350,000 distinct CDR3 sequences; around 20% are singletons. The sequenced sample was peripheral blood mononuclear cells (PBMCs), obtained when the disease was refractory, from a patient treated with antithyroid drugs. The receptors stem from a female donor with Graves disease. The CDR3 runs from the conserved cysteine through the conserved F or W. The D gene is left open where the match is weak. A clone size is listed for some rows: how often the clone was seen (once, few, many), or a class if it is expanded.

v_call: TRBV7-9; j_call: TRBJ1-2; clone_size: many; d_call: NA; cdr3_aa: CASSGNYTF; cdr3_nt: TGTGCCAGCAGCGGTAACTACACCTTC
v_call: TRBV19; j_call: TRBJ2-7; clone_size: NA; d_call: TRBD2; cdr3_aa: CASNPGGVGEQYF; cdr3_nt: TGTGCCAGTAATCCGGGAGGGGTAGGCGAGCAGTACTTC
v_call: TRBV5-1; j_call: TRBJ2-2; clone_size: NA; d_call: TRBD1; cdr3_aa: CASSFQTGVNTGELFF; cdr3_nt: TGCGCCAGCAGCTTTCAGACAGGGGTCAACACCGGGGAGCTGTTTTTT
v_call: TRBV3-1; j_call: TRBJ2-7; clone_size: NA; d_call: TRBD2; cdr3_aa: CASSPKGIERGPHYEQYF; cdr3_nt: TGTGCCAGCAGCCCTAAGGGGATCGAGCGGGGGCCGCACTACGAGCAGTACTTC
v_call: TRBV2; j_call: TRBJ2-5; clone_size: many; d_call: TRBD2; cdr3_aa: CASIRGLAGLSGGETQYF; cdr3_nt: TGTGCCAGCATTCGAGGACTAGCGGGCCTTTCGGGGGGAGAGACCCAGTACTTC
v_call: TRBV20-1; j_call: TRBJ2-7; clone_size: NA; d_call: NA; cdr3_aa: CSARDLSPQGLNEQYF; cdr3_nt: TGCAGTGCTAGAGATCTTTCTCCTCAGGGATTGAACGAGCAGTACTTC
v_call: TRBV6-1; j_call: TRBJ2-5; clone_size: many; d_call: NA; cdr3_aa: CASSEGGPQETQYF; cdr3_nt: TGTGCCAGCAGTGAGGGGGGCCCACAAGAGACCCAGTACTTC
v_call: TRBV6-1; j_call: TRBJ2-7; clone_size: NA; d_call: NA; cdr3_aa: CASSPRGRASSYEQYF; cdr3_nt: TGTGCCAGCAGCCCCCGGGGACGGGCGAGCTCCTACGAGCAGTACTTC
v_call: TRBV29-1; j_call: TRBJ2-5; clone_size: many; d_call: TRBD2; cdr3_aa: CSIRTSGIGQETQYF; cdr3_nt: TGCAGCATTAGGACTAGCGGGATCGGGCAAGAGACCCAGTACTTC
v_call: TRBV20-1; j_call: TRBJ2-5; clone_size: many; d_call: NA; cdr3_aa: CSASYTTPQSETQYF; cdr3_nt: TGCAGTGCTAGTTACACCACACCACAATCGGAGACCCAGTACTTC
v_call: TRBV5-5; j_call: TRBJ2-7; clone_size: many; d_call: TRBD1; cdr3_aa: CASSLTRQGFYEQYF; cdr3_nt: TGTGCCAGCAGCTTGACGAGACAGGGTTTCTACGAGCAGTACTTC
v_call: TRBV28; j_call: TRBJ1-5; clone_size: NA; d_call: NA; cdr3_aa: CASSLRGPLNQPQHF; cdr3_nt: TGTGCCAGCAGTTTACGGGGACCGCTCAATCAGCCCCAGCATTTT
v_call: TRBV3-1; j_call: TRBJ1-6; clone_size: NA; d_call: NA; cdr3_aa: CASSPIRSRGSYNSPLHF; cdr3_nt: TGTGCCAGCAGCCCGATAAGGTCCCGAGGATCCTATAATTCACCCCTCCACTTT
v_call: TRBV5-1; j_call: TRBJ1-4; clone_size: NA; d_call: NA; cdr3_aa: CASSLERATNEKLFF; cdr3_nt: TGCGCCAGCAGCTTAGAAAGGGCGACTAATGAAAAACTGTTTTTT
v_call: TRBV14; j_call: TRBJ1-2; clone_size: few; d_call: NA; cdr3_aa: CASSQDRASRYGYTF; cdr3_nt: TGTGCCAGCAGCCAAGATCGGGCGAGTCGGTATGGCTACACCTTC
v_call: TRBV28; j_call: TRBJ2-7; clone_size: few; d_call: TRBD1; cdr3_aa: CASSLIQGFEYF; cdr3_nt: TGTGCCAGCAGTTTAATACAGGGGTTTGAGTACTTC
v_call: TRBV4-1; j_call: TRBJ1-2; clone_size: few; d_call: TRBD1; cdr3_aa: CASSQPRQGQSYGYTF; cdr3_nt: TGCGCCAGCAGCCAACCGAGACAGGGGCAGTCCTATGGCTACACCTTC
v_call: TRBV6-1; j_call: TRBJ1-2; clone_size: many; d_call: NA; cdr3_aa: CASSDFSRQYGYTF; cdr3_nt: TGTGCCAGCAGTGATTTTTCACGACAGTATGGCTACACCTTC
v_call: TRBV6-1; j_call: TRBJ2-5; clone_size: many; d_call: NA; cdr3_aa: CASSRDRTQETQYF; cdr3_nt: TGTGCCAGCAGTCGGGACCGTACCCAAGAGACCCAGTACTTC
v_call: TRBV29-1; j_call: TRBJ2-7; clone_size: many; d_call: TRBD1; cdr3_aa: CSGDRGRLYEQYF; cdr3_nt: TGCAGCGGAGACAGGGGGCGTCTATACGAGCAGTACTTC
v_call: TRBV6-1; j_call: TRBJ1-2; clone_size: few; d_call: NA; cdr3_aa: CASSRQISPASNYGYTF; cdr3_nt: TGTGCCAGCAGTCGCCAGATTTCGCCTGCCTCTAACTATGGCTACACCTTC
v_call: TRBV28; j_call: TRBJ2-3; clone_size: few; d_call: NA; cdr3_aa: CASTVNGSVPDTQYF; cdr3_nt: TGTGCCAGCACCGTTAACGGGAGTGTCCCAGATACGCAGTATTTT
v_call: TRBV4-1; j_call: TRBJ2-7; clone_size: NA; d_call: NA; cdr3_aa: CASSQPTRGYEQYF; cdr3_nt: TGCGCCAGCAGCCAACCCACTAGAGGCTACGAGCAGTACTTC
v_call: TRBV19; j_call: TRBJ2-7; clone_size: NA; d_call: NA; cdr3_aa: CASSLLNDEQYF; cdr3_nt: TGTGCCAGTAGTCTGTTGAATGACGAGCAGTACTTC
v_call: TRBV13; j_call: TRBJ2-7; clone_size: many; d_call: TRBD1; cdr3_aa: CASSFGQGVAYEQYF; cdr3_nt: TGTGCCAGCAGCTTCGGACAGGGGGTTGCCTACGAGCAGTACTTC
v_call: TRBV18; j_call: TRBJ2-5; clone_size: many; d_call: TRBD1; cdr3_aa: CASSPAGQGTETQYF; cdr3_nt: TGTGCCAGCTCACCAGCGGGACAGGGGACGGAGACCCAGTACTTC
v_call: TRBV2; j_call: TRBJ2-1; clone_size: many; d_call: TRBD2; cdr3_aa: CASSGNSEELAGGISSYNEQFF; cdr3_nt: TGTGCCAGCAGTGGAAACAGTGAGGAGCTAGCGGGAGGGATCAGCTCCTACAATGAGCAGTTCTTC
v_call: TRBV28; j_call: TRBJ1-5; clone_size: many; d_call: NA; cdr3_aa: CASSFVGAPNQPQHF; cdr3_nt: TGTGCCAGCAGTTTCGTCGGGGCCCCCAATCAGCCCCAGCATTTT
v_call: TRBV6-2/TRBV6-3; j_call: TRBJ1-2; clone_size: NA; d_call: NA; cdr3_aa: CASSHSRTISYTF; cdr3_nt: TGTGCCAGCAGCCATAGCAGGACTATAAGCTACACCTTC
v_call: TRBV24-1; j_call: TRBJ2-1; clone_size: NA; d_call: TRBD2; cdr3_aa: CATSDPTAGVGNEQFF; cdr3_nt: TGTGCCACCAGTGATCCCACTGCGGGAGTTGGCAATGAGCAGTTCTTC
v_call: TRBV12-3/TRBV12-4; j_call: TRBJ1-1; clone_size: many; d_call: NA; cdr3_aa: CASSPRGLNTEAFF; cdr3_nt: TGTGCCAGCAGTCCCAGGGGTCTGAACACTGAAGCTTTCTTT
v_call: TRBV7-2; j_call: TRBJ2-7; clone_size: few; d_call: NA; cdr3_aa: CASSLGGGLGQYF; cdr3_nt: TGTGCCAGCAGCTTAGGGGGGGGCCTTGGGCAGTACTTC
v_call: TRBV30; j_call: TRBJ1-2; clone_size: many; d_call: NA; cdr3_aa: CAWRTPPGARGYTF; cdr3_nt: TGTGCCTGGAGGACCCCCCCGGGGGCGCGCGGCTACACCTTC
v_call: TRBV24-1; j_call: TRBJ2-7; clone_size: few; d_call: NA; cdr3_aa: CATSDPDFKQYF; cdr3_nt: TGTGCCACCAGTGATCCGGACTTCAAGCAGTACTTC
v_call: TRBV28; j_call: TRBJ1-4; clone_size: many; d_call: NA; cdr3_aa: CASTLPGQNNEKLFF; cdr3_nt: TGTGCCAGCACCCTCCCTGGACAGAATAATGAAAAACTGTTTTTT
v_call: TRBV2; j_call: TRBJ2-2; clone_size: many; d_call: TRBD1; cdr3_aa: CASTGQGATGELFF; cdr3_nt: TGTGCCAGCACCGGACAGGGGGCGACCGGGGAGCTGTTTTTT
v_call: TRBV2; j_call: TRBJ2-7; clone_size: many; d_call: TRBD1; cdr3_aa: CASRTSGTVSYEQYF; cdr3_nt: TGTGCCAGCAGAACTTCCGGGACAGTATCCTACGAGCAGTACTTC
v_call: TRBV4-1; j_call: TRBJ2-7; clone_size: NA; d_call: NA; cdr3_aa: CASSQVALVSYEQYF; cdr3_nt: TGCGCCAGCAGCCAAGTTGCTCTTGTCTCCTACGAGCAGTACTTC
v_call: TRBV9; j_call: TRBJ1-6; clone_size: NA; d_call: NA; cdr3_aa: CASSPWSSYNSPLHF; cdr3_nt: TGTGCCAGCAGCCCCTGGAGCTCCTATAATTCACCCCTCCACTTT
v_call: TRBV20-1; j_call: TRBJ2-5; clone_size: few; d_call: TRBD1; cdr3_aa: CSATGTGGKETQYF; cdr3_nt: TGCAGTGCTACCGGGACAGGGGGCAAAGAGACCCAGTACTTC
v_call: TRBV12-3/TRBV12-4; j_call: TRBJ2-2; clone_size: NA; d_call: TRBD2; cdr3_aa: CASRGSGDNTGELFF; cdr3_nt: TGTGCCAGCAGGGGTAGCGGGGATAACACCGGGGAGCTGTTTTTT
v_call: TRBV7-2; j_call: TRBJ2-7; clone_size: many; d_call: TRBD2; cdr3_aa: CASSRTSGVPSYEQYF; cdr3_nt: TGTGCCAGCAGCCGGACTAGCGGGGTTCCCTCCTACGAGCAGTACTTC
v_call: TRBV3-1; j_call: TRBJ1-5; clone_size: many; d_call: NA; cdr3_aa: CASSQGISNQPQHF; cdr3_nt: TGTGCCAGCAGCCAAGGGATTAGCAATCAGCCCCAGCATTTT
v_call: TRBV12-3/TRBV12-4; j_call: TRBJ2-5; clone_size: many; d_call: TRBD2; cdr3_aa: CASSLAGTSGEETQYF; cdr3_nt: TGTGCCAGCAGTTTAGCCGGGACTAGCGGCGAAGAGACCCAGTACTTC
v_call: TRBV20-1; j_call: TRBJ2-2; clone_size: few; d_call: NA; cdr3_aa: CSAKRGRNTGELFF; cdr3_nt: TGCAGTGCCAAACGAGGGAGAAATACCGGGGAGCTGTTTTTT
v_call: TRBV5-6; j_call: TRBJ1-1; clone_size: NA; d_call: TRBD1; cdr3_aa: CASSLEGQGHLLYTEAFF; cdr3_nt: TGTGCCAGCAGCTTGGAAGGACAGGGCCACCTACTATACACTGAAGCTTTCTTT